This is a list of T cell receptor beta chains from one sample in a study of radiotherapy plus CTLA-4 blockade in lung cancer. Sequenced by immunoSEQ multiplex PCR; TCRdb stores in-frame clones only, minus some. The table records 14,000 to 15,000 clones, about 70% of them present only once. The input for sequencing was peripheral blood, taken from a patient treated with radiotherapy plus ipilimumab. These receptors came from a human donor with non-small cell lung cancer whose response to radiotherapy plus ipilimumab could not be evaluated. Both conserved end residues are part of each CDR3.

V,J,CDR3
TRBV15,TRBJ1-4,CATSRYNEKLFF
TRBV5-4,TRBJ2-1,CASSLADGDEQFF
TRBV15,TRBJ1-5,CATSRDGGVEDQPQHF
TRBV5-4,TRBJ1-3,CASSQRTGGRAGNTIYF
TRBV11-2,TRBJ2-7,CASSANYEQYF
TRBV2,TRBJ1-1,CASSASEWTEAFF
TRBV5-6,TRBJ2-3,CASSLEFSGLADTQYF
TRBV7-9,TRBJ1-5,CASTDRVDQPQHF
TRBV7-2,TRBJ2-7,CASSWGGGQRAPYEQYF
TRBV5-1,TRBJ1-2,CASSLVLGQGGYTF
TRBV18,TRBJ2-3,CASSETGVTDTQYF
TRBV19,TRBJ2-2,CASSIGLAGGRNTGELFF
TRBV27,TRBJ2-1,CASSLGARGGGQFF
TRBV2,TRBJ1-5,CASSGGSNQPQHF
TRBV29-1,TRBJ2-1,CSVGAQYVGDEQFF
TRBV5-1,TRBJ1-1,CASSLRQGMGEAFF
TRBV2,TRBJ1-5,CASSGGLGQHF
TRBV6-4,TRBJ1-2,CASSDGDRDSDGYTF
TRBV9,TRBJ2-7,CASSATGGSYEQYF
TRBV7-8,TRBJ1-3,CASSLYGAGNTIYF
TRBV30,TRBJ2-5,CAWTIGNRGETQYF
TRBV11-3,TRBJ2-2,CASSLVPSTGAITGELFF
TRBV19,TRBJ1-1,CASSRTDLMNTEAFF
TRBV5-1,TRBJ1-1,CASSRIRNTEAFF
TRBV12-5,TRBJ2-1,CASGLVLRQGLFF
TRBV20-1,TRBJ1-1,CSAPTGGKAFF
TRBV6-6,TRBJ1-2,CASNKGDGTYGYTF
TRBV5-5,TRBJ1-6,CASSLDANRNSPLHF
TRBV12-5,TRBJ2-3,CASVSSDRGYRDTQYF
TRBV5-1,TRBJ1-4,CASSPGGTNEKLFF
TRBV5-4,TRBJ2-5,CASSLATDQETQYF
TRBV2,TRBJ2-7,CASSFTGGWDEQYF
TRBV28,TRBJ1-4,CASSSLETVVNEKLFF
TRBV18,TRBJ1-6,CASSRLQGQNNSPLHF
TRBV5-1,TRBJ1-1,CASSPDRAAVNTEAFF
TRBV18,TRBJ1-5,CASSPSRTGGGQPQHF
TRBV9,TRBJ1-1,CASSVGGDTEAFF
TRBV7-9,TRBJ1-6,CASSPRGTGDSPLHF
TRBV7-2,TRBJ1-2,CASSSKTGGGGGYTF
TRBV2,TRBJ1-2,CASSDRGQNNYGYTF